This T cell receptor beta chain is drawn from a study of blood T cell repertoires in COVID-19. This CDR3 is built from 13 residues. Germline-derived CDR1 and CDR2 are KGHSH and LQKENI. With V trimmed by 5 bases and J by 5 bases, 4 bases remained unmatched. This table comes from immunoSEQ multiplex PCR, and its TCRdb copy is limited to in-frame clones, with some not included. The sample lists 200,000 to 250,000 clones; roughly 80% were seen once. This chain links TRBV18 with TRBJ2-3; 7 bases map to TRBD2. The sequenced material came from peripheral blood. The receptor's source is a woman between 18 and 29 years old with acute or convalescent COVID-19. The CDR3 nucleotides read TGTGCCAGCTCAGCCTCGGGGGGAGATACGCAGTATTTT. This sequence encodes CASSASGGDTQYF.